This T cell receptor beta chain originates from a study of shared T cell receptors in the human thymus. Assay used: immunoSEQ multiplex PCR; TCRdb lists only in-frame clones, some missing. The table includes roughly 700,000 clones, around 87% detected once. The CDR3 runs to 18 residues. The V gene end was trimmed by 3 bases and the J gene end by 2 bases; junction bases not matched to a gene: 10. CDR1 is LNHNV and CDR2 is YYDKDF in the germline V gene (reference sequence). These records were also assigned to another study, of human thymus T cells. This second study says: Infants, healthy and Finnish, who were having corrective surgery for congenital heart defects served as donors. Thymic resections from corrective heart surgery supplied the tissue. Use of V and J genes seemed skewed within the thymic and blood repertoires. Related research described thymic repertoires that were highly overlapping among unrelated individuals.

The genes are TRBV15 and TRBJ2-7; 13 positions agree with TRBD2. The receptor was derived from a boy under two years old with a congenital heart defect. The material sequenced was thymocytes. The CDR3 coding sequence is TGTGCCACCAGCAGGGAGCCGGGACTAGCGGGACCGGCCTACGAGCAGTACTTC. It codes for CATSREPGLAGPAYEQYF.